The source of this TCR beta chain is a study of cytomegalovirus exposure and HLA in healthy donors. With 8 bases removed from V and 3 bases from J, the gap between germline ends came to 10 bases. Germline values: CDR1 MNHEY, CDR2 SVGAGI. CDR3 length: 12 amino acids. Primers: 60 Vbeta forward and 13 Jbeta reverse. Methods used by the authors: The authors later counted 70 million to 80 million unique TCR beta chains, 9.5 million to 13 million of them shared. Sequenced by immunoSEQ multiplex PCR; TCRdb stores in-frame clones only, minus some. V and J calls and clone size are given by that table; D and trimming were obtained from the DNA. The sample shows some 90,000 clones, around 81% of them seen only once. This clone was seen a few times. What it binds is unknown. Study-level points and caveats: Previously analyzed data showed that most TCR beta V segments were productive at a frequency of about 87% or about 30%. In a later analysis, CMV-associated beta chains were mostly HLA-associated, it appeared. A later analysis showed HLA-associated TCR beta chains outstripping equally common others in clonal expansion.

This chain uses TRBV6-5 with TRBJ1-1; D unclear. Source material: PBMCs. This TCR derives from a woman between 65 and 79 years old in good health and CMV-seropositive. The chain's CDR3 is CASGGKDTEAFF. The CDR3 DNA is TGTGCCAGCGGCGGGAAGGACACTGAAGCTTTCTTT.